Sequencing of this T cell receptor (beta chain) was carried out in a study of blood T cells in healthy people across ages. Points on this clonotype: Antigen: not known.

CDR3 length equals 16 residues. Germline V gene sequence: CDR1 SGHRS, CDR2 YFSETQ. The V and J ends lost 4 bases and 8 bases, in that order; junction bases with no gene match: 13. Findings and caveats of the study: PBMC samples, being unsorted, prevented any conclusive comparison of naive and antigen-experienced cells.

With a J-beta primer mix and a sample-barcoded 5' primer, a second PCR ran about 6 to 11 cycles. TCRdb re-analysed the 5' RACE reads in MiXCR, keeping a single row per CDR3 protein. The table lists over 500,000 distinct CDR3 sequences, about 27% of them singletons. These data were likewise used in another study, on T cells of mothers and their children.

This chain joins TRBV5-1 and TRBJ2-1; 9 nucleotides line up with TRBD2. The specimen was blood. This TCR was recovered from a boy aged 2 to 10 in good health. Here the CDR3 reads CASSPFGGGAAYEQFF. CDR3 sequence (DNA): TGCGCCAGCAGCCCCTTCGGCGGGGGGGCCGCGTATGAGCAGTTCTTC.